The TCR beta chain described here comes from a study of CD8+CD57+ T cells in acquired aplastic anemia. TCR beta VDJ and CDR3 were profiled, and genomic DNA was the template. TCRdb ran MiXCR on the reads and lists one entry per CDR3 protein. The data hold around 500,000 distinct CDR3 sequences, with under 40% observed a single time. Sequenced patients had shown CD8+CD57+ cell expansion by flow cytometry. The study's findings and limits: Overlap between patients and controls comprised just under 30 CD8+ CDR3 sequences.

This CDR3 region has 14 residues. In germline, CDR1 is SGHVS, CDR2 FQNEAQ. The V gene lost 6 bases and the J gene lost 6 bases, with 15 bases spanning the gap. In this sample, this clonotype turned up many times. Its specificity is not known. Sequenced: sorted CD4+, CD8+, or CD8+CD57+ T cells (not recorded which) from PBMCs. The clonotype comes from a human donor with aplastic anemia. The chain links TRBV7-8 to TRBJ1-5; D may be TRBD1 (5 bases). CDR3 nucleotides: TGTGCCAGCAGTACAGGTAGAGTGTCTCAGCCCCAGCATTTT. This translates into CASSTGRVSQPQHF. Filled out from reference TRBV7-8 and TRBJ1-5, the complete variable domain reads GAGVSQSPRYKVAKRGQDVALRCDPISGHVSLFWYQQALGQGPEFLTYFQNEAQLDKSGLPSDRFFAERPEGSVSTLKIQRTQQEDSAVYLCASSTGRVSQPQHFGDGTRLSIL.